This T cell receptor beta chain comes out of a study of T cell responses to AZD1222 COVID-19 vaccine. Study-level results: Once two AZD1222 doses were given, Spike-specific TCR breadth and depth went up.

Measured with immunoSEQ multiplex PCR; TCRdb has only the in-frame clones, and not every one. The table includes 150,000 or so clones, 75% to 95% detected once. This CDR3 contains 12 residues. Trimming cost V 6 bases and J 7 bases, with 10 bases left between them. Germline CDR1 and CDR2: SNHLY and FYNNEI. On this clone: Antigen: not known.

Sample: peripheral blood, taken on day 0 of MenACWY control vaccination. The V and J genes are TRBV2 and TRBJ1-5; D is unclear. The source of this sequence is an adult in good health. The CDR3 DNA is TGTGCCAGCAGATCGTCGGGGCAGCCCCAGCATTTT. Residues: CASRSSGQPQHF.